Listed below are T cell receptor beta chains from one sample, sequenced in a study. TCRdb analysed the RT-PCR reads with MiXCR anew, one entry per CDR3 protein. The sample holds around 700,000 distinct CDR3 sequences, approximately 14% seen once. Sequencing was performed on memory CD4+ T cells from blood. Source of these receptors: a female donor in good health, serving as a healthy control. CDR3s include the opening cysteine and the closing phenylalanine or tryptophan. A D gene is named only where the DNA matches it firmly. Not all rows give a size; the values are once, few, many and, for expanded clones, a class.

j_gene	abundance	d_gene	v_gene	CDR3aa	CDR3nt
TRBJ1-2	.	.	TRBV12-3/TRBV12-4	CASSFRLAAEGYTF	TGTGCCAGCAGTTTTCGGCTGGCAGCGGAGGGCTACACCTTC
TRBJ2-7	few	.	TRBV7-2	CASSLGQADSYEQYF	TGTGCCAGCAGCTTAGGACAGGCGGACTCCTACGAGCAGTACTTC
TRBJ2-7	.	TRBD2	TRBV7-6	CASSGASGSSEQYF	TGTGCCAGCAGTGGGGCTAGCGGGAGTTCCGAGCAGTACTTC
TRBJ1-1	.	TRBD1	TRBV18	CASSPQTWGTGGGNTEAFF	TGTGCCAGCTCACCACAGACTTGGGGGACAGGTGGAGGGAACACTGAAGCTTTCTTT
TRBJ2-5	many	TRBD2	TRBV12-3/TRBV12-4	CASSNRTSGRRQSETQYF	TGTGCCAGCAGCAACCGGACTAGCGGGAGGCGTCAGTCGGAGACCCAGTACTTC
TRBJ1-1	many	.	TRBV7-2	CASSLGVRRDAFF	TGTGCCAGCAGCTTAGGCGTCAGGAGGGATGCTTTCTTT
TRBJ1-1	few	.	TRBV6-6	CASNGLLNTEAFF	TGTGCCAGCAACGGTTTGTTGAACACTGAAGCTTTCTTT
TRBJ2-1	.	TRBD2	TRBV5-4	CASSPGGSGSFEQFF	TGTGCCAGCAGTCCCGGGGGTAGCGGGAGCTTTGAGCAGTTCTTC
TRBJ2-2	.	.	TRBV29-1	CSGENTGELFF	TGCAGCGGAGAAAACACCGGGGAGCTGTTTTTT
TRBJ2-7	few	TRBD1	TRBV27	CASSFPGQGSKQYF	TGTGCCAGCAGTTTCCCGGGACAGGGGTCCAAGCAGTACTTC
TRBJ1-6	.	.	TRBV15	CATSRGSYNSPLHF	TGTGCCACCAGCAGAGGCTCCTATAATTCACCCCTCCACTTT
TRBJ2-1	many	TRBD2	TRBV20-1	CSATRLAAFESDEQFF	TGCAGTGCTACTCGGCTAGCGGCGTTCGAATCGGATGAGCAGTTCTTC
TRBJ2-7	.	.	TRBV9	CASSPRDVSSYEQYF	TGTGCCAGCAGCCCCCGGGACGTTAGCTCCTACGAGCAGTACTTC
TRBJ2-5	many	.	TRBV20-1	CSGPRGETQYF	TGCAGTGGGCCCCGAGGAGAGACCCAGTACTTC
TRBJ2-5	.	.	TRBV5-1	CASSSRGQVEYQETQYF	TGCGCCAGCAGCTCCAGAGGGCAGGTAGAGTACCAAGAGACCCAGTACTTC
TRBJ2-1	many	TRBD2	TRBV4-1	CASSQDGVREGNEQFF	TGCGCCAGCAGCCAAGATGGTGTCAGGGAGGGCAATGAGCAGTTCTTC
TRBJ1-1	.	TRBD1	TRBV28	CASSYSGGSDTEAFF	TGTGCCAGCAGTTATTCAGGGGGCTCAGACACTGAAGCTTTCTTT